A single sample is the source of the 21 T cell receptor beta chains below, sequenced in a study of CD8 T cells in Susac syndrome. Random hexamers were used to reverse transcribe the RNA input (about 0.5 to 1 ug). TCRdb used MiXCR to reprocess the immunoSEQ multiplex PCR reads, holding one entry per CDR3 protein. The sample yields about 300,000 distinct CDR3 sequences, 70% to 90% seen once. The material sequenced was CD8+ T cells from PBMCs. All receptors derive from a human donor with multiple sclerosis.

V gene TRBV30 combines with J gene TRBJ2-5, with 8 bases aligning to TRBD2. V lost 7 bases and J lost 5; bases outside the gene matches: 15. The V gene's germline CDR1 is GTSNPN and CDR2 SVGIG (reference sequence). This CDR3 comprises 15 residues. The CDR3 DNA is TGTGCCTCCTCCCCGGTCAGCGGGAGACGGGAGACCCAGTACTTC. It is translated as CASSPVSGRRETQYF.

The chain recombines TRBV28 with TRBJ1-1; 11 bases fit TRBD1. J gave up 7 bases and V 4 bases, and 8 bases lay outside the gene matches. Germline V gene sequence: CDR1 MDHEN, CDR2 SYDVKM. The CDR3 runs to 15 residues. CDR3 residues: CASSSPGQGAYEAFF. Written as DNA, the CDR3 is TGTGCCAGCAGTTCACCCGGACAGGGGGCTTATGAAGCTTTCTTT.

The rearrangement links TRBV6-5 to TRBJ2-1; D gene unclear. This CDR3 is 14 amino acids long. Germline V CDR1 and CDR2: MNHEY, SVGAGI. V dropped 0 bases and J dropped 7 bases, with 10 bases sitting between them. CDR3 in DNA: TGTGCCAGCAGTTACTCATCTGGTGGGAATGAGCAGTTCTTC. Residues: CASSYSSGGNEQFF.

This clonotype was counted once. The J gene is TRBJ2-1, the V gene TRBV30; possible D gene TRBD2, 6 bases. V shed 4 bases and J shed 3 bases, with 13 bases lying between them. The CDR3 consists of 14 residues. The germline V gene encodes CDR1 GTSNPN and CDR2 SVGIG (reference sequence). The CDR3 DNA is TGTGCCTGGACGGCGGGAACCGGCTACAATGAGCAGTTCTTC. Protein: CAWTAGTGYNEQFF.

The V gene is TRBV20-1, the J gene TRBJ2-1, with 8 bases fitting TRBD2. The CDR3 spans 17 residues. Per germline, CDR1 DFQATT and CDR2 SNEGSKA (reference sequence). V lost 0 bases to trimming and J lost 8 bases; unmatched junction nucleotides: 15. CDR3 sequence: CSARDGLAGIPLDEQFF. In DNA form, the CDR3 reads TGCAGTGCTAGAGATGGGCTAGCGGGCATCCCCCTCGATGAGCAGTTCTTC.

As concerns this clonotype: The junction departs from germline at one end; a sequencing error may be responsible. The rearrangement joins TRBV10-3 to TRBJ2-1, with D perhaps assigned TRBD1 or TRBD2 (5 bases each). Per the germline V gene, CDR1 is ENHRY and CDR2 is SYGVKD. The CDR3 runs 12 residues. In DNA, the CDR3 is TGTGCCGTCAGCCGGGACGACAATGAGCAGTTCTTC. Translating gives CAVSRDDNEQFF.

The chain links TRBV6-2 or TRBV6-3 to TRBJ2-7; D is undetermined. CDR3 length equals 17 residues. The germline V gene has CDR1 MNHEY and CDR2 SVGEGT. V was trimmed by 1 base and J by 4 bases, leaving 20 bases between them. The CDR3 is CASSYLSADPRPYEQYF. DNA for the CDR3: TGTGCCAGCAGTTACTTATCGGCAGACCCGAGGCCTTACGAGCAGTACTTC.

The chain combines TRBV12-3 or TRBV12-4 with TRBJ1-2, with D tentatively TRBD1 (6 bases). The V end was cut by 5 bases, the J end by 4 bases, with 14 bases between. The CDR3 covers 14 residues. CDR3 bases: TGTGCCAGCAGTCGCCCCCAGGGGCCCTATGGCTACACCTTC. This gives the protein CASSRPQGPYGYTF.

The rearrangement uses TRBV14 and TRBJ2-3; D gene uncertain. The V end was cut by 5 bases, the J end by 3 bases, with 18 bases between. This CDR3 region has 16 residues. From germline, CDR1 is SGHDN and CDR2 FVKESK. CDR3 nucleotides: TGTGCCAGCAGCGAGCCCGTAGTGGCCGAGACAGATACGCAGTATTTT. Translated: CASSEPVVAETDTQYF.

J is TRBJ2-1 and V is TRBV4-2; 8 nucleotides line up with TRBD2. The CDR3 has 16 residues. Germline trimming cut 0 bases from V and 10 bases from J; bases unmatched to any gene: 11. Germline V gene data show CDR1 as LGHNA and CDR2 as YNFKEQ. CDR3 residues: CASSQDFIGSGMEQFF. CDR3 coding DNA: TGTGCCAGCAGCCAAGATTTCATCGGTAGCGGGATGGAGCAGTTCTTC.

This chain links TRBV27 with TRBJ2-7; 9 nucleotides agree with TRBD2. V trimming: 4 bases; J trimming: 6 bases; junction bases outside the gene matches: 13. Germline V gives CDR1 MNHEY, CDR2 SMNVEV (reference sequence). The CDR3 runs to 16 residues. The CDR3 nucleotides read TGTGCCAGCAGTTCCCTAGCGGGGAATCTTGACCTCGAGCAGTACTTC. It specifies CASSSLAGNLDLEQYF.

V and J are TRBV3-1 and TRBJ2-1; 7 positions match TRBD2. The V and J ends lost 8 bases and 3 bases, in that order; junction bases with no gene match: 7. Germline V gene lookup returns CDR1 LGHDT and CDR2 YNNKEL (reference sequence). The CDR3 is 14 residues long. CDR3 protein: CASSGTNYYNEQFF. The DNA of the CDR3 is TGTGCCAGCTCCGGGACTAACTACTACAATGAGCAGTTCTTC.

V usage is TRBV9 and J usage is TRBJ1-1; D call uncertain. Germline CDR1 SGDLS, CDR2 YYNGEE. Between the trimmed V and J ends, which lost 4 bases and 3 bases, there was a span of 7 bases. The CDR3 runs 12 residues. CDR3 protein: CASSRWDTEAFF. CDR3 DNA sequence: TGTGCCAGCAGCCGCTGGGACACTGAAGCTTTCTTT.

V is TRBV7-9 and J is TRBJ2-2; 10 bases agree with TRBD1. In germline, CDR1 is SEHNR, CDR2 FQNEAQ (reference sequence). The CDR3 sequence is 17 residues long. Germline trimming cut 5 bases from V and 4 bases from J; bases unmatched to any gene: 10. CDR3 sequence: CASSPAVGTGATGELFF. As DNA, the CDR3 is TGTGCCAGCAGCCCTGCCGTGGGGACAGGGGCCACCGGGGAGCTGTTTTTT.

The chain recombines TRBV4-3 with TRBJ2-7; tentative D call: TRBD2 (5 bases). CDR1 and CDR2 (germline): LGHNA, YSLEER. This CDR3 region has 15 residues. V lost 0 bases and J 6 bases, leaving 15 bases between the germline ends. CDR3 nucleotide sequence: TGCGCCAGCAGCCAAGATAAGCGGCTAGCTGTCGAGCAGTACTTC. It yields the protein CASSQDKRLAVEQYF.

The chain joins TRBV27 to TRBJ2-5, with 8 bases fitting TRBD1. CDR1 and CDR2 from the germline V gene are MNHEY and SMNVEV (reference sequence). J gave up 3 bases and V 5 bases, and 5 bases lay outside the gene matches. There are 14 residues in the CDR3. The CDR3, as DNA: TGTGCCAGCAGTCCAGGGGGCGGGGAAGAGACCCAGTACTTC. Protein product: CASSPGGGEETQYF.

This chain joins TRBV27 and TRBJ2-1; 11 bases fit TRBD1. Germline V gene data show CDR1 as MNHEY and CDR2 as SMNVEV (reference sequence). With 1 base clipped from V and 8 bases from J, the junction kept 4 bases outside the gene matches. The CDR3 consists of 15 residues. The CDR3 nucleotides read TGTGCCAGCAGTTTATTCGGACAGGGGGCCGATGAGCAGTTCTTC. Translation: CASSLFGQGADEQFF.

The chain combines TRBV6-2 or TRBV6-3 with TRBJ2-7; D uncertain. V lost 5 bases and J lost 9, with 17 bases in between. The CDR3 has 13 amino acids. The germline CDR1 and CDR2 sequences are MNHEY and SVGEGT. The CDR3 nucleotides read TGTGCCAGCAGTCTTTTCTCAGGCACCGTGCAGTACTTC. Translated, it gives CASSLFSGTVQYF.

The V gene is TRBV27, the J gene TRBJ2-7; TRBD2 is a possible D gene (5 bases). CDR3 length: 15 amino acids. V was shortened by 3 bases and J by 3 bases, with 15 bases between the two germline ends. Germline V gene sequence: CDR1 MNHEY, CDR2 SMNVEV (reference sequence). CDR3 coding DNA: TGTGCCAGCAGTTTGTCTAGCAGCCAAGGCTACGAGCAGTACTTC. Protein sequence: CASSLSSSQGYEQYF.

This rearrangement joins TRBV28 to TRBJ1-1; D gene uncertain. Between the trimmed V and J ends, which lost 0 bases and 3 bases, there was a span of 8 bases. Germline CDR1 is MDHEN and CDR2 is SYDVKM. The CDR3 contains 14 residues. The CDR3 DNA is TGTGCCAGCAGTTTATGGGTCCGGGACACTGAAGCTTTCTTT. Translating it yields CASSLWVRDTEAFF.

V is TRBV2 and J is TRBJ1-3; D is unclear. Trimming cost V 8 bases and J 4 bases, with 9 bases left between them. The CDR3 is 12 amino acids. The germline V gene has CDR1 SNHLY and CDR2 FYNNEI. In nucleotides, the CDR3 is TGTGCCAGCGGAGGCGAAGGAAACACCATATATTTT. Its protein product is CASGGEGNTIYF.